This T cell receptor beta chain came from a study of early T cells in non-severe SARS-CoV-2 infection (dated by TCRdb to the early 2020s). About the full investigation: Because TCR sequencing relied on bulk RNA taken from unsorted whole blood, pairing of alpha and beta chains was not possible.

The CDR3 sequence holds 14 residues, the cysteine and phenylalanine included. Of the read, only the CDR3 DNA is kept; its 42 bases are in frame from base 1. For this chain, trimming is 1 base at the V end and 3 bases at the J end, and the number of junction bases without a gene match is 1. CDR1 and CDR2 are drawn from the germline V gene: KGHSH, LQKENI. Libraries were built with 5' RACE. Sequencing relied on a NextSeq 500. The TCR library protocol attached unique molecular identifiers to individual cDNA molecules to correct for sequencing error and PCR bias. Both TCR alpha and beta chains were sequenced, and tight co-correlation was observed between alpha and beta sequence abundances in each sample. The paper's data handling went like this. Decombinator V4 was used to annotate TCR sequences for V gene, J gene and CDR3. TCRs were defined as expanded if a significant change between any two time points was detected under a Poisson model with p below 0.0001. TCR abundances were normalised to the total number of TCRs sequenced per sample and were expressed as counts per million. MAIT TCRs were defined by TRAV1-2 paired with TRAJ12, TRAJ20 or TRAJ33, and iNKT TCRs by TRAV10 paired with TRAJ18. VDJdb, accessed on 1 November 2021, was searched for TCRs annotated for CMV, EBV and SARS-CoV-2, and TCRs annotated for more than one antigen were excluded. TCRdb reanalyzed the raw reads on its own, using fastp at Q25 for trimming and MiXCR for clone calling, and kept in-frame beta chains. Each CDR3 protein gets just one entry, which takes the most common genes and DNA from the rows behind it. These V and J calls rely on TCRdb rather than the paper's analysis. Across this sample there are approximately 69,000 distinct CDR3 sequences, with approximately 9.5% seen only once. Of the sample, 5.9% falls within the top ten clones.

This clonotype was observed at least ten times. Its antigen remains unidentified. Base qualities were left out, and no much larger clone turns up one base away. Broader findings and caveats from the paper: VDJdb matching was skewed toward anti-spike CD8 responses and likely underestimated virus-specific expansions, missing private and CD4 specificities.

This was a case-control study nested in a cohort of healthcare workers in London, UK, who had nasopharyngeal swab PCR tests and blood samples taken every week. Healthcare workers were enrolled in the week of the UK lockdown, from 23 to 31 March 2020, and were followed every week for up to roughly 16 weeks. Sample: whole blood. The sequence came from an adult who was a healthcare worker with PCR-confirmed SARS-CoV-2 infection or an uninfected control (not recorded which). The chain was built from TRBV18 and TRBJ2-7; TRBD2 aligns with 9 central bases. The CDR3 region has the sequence CASSPQRGDYEQYF. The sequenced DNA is TGTGCCAGCTCACCACAGCGGGGGGACTACGAGCAGTACTTC.